The clone carrying this TCR beta chain was observed a handful of times. What it recognizes is unknown. This sample is drawn from a study of T-cell memory formation after mild COVID-19. Findings and limits, study-wide: CD4/CD8 balance held among clones contracting day 15 to 85, and later expanders leaned CD4+.

V lost 6 bases, J lost 7 bases, and 9 bases lay in between. CDR1 SGHAT and CDR2 FQDESV come from the germline V gene (reference sequence). There are 11 residues in the CDR3. It was 5'RACE with constant-segment primers that produced the TCR alpha and TCR beta cDNA libraries, which carried sample barcodes and UMIs. TCRdb re-derived calls from the 5' RACE reads in MiXCR, one entry per CDR3 protein. Among about half a million distinct CDR3 sequences listed, around a sixth were seen once. Sequenced: PBMCs or a T cell subset sorted from them (not recorded which). This receptor was obtained from an adult woman who had mild COVID-19 (a few samples of this study predate the infection). Cell type and time point are not known. The V gene is TRBV11-1, the J gene TRBJ1-1; unclear D gene. The CDR3 nucleotides are TGTGCCAGCAGGCGTGGGCTTGAAGCTTTCTTT. Protein: CASRRGLEAFF.